These T cell receptor beta chains were read from a single sample in a study of vaccination effects on CD4 cells after COVID-19. Sequenced by immunoSEQ multiplex PCR; TCRdb stores in-frame clones only, minus some. This sample yields about 37,000 clones, of which 73% are seen a single time; 30% to 40% belongs to the top ten. These TCRs' antigens remain unknown. The sequencing here drew on CD4+ T cells from PBMCs cultured with a peptide pool, taken before COVID-19 vaccination. These receptors were obtained from a human donor who had a prior SARS-CoV-2 infection. Each CDR3 is given with its conserved first and last residue.

length,V,J,CDR3
14,TRBV5-4,TRBJ2-3,CASSFGAPQDTQYF
13,TRBV6-5,TRBJ2-7,CASSLGTAREQYF
14,TRBV19,TRBJ2-5,CASSIGGGAETQYF
14,TRBV7-2,TRBJ2-1,CASNTPTGTHEQFF
15,TRBV4-2,TRBJ1-3,CASSQVGDGGNTIYF
17,TRBV5-1,TRBJ2-2,CASNPTLGGLGTGELFF
18,TRBV4-3,TRBJ2-4,CASSQDLPPRGAKNIQYF
12,TRBV30,TRBJ1-1,CAWSNVYTEAFF
15,TRBV9,TRBJ2-1,CASSGTSGRADEQFF
14,TRBV5-1,TRBJ2-5,CASSLVSGKETQYF
15,TRBV10-3,TRBJ2-7,CAISESLAGIYEQYF
16,TRBV15,TRBJ1-2,CATSPEPGLKGYGYTF